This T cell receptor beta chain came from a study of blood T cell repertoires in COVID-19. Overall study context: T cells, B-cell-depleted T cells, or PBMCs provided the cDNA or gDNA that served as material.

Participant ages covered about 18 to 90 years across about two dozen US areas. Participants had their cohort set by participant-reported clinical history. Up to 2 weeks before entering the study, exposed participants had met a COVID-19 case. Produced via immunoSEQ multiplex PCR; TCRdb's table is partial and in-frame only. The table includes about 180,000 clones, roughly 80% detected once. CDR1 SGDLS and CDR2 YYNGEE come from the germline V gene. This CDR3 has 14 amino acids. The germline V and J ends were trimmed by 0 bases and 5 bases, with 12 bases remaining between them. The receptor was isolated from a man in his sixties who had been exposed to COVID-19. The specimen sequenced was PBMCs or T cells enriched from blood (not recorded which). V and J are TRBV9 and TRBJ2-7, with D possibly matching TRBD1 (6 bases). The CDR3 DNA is TGTGCCAGCAGCGTAGCTACAGGGACGCACGAGCAGTACTTC. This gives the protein CASSVATGTHEQYF.